The clone carrying this T cell receptor beta chain has more than one count but fewer than ten. These data come from a study of blood T cell repertoires in COVID-19. The overall study: COVID-19 samples collected from the United States, Italy and Spain covered acute and convalescent phases.

The method was immunoSEQ multiplex PCR; TCRdb's version includes in-frame clones alone and lacks a portion of them. This sample has 150,000 to 200,000 clones; more than 65% occur once, and the top ten carry about a sixth. Cohort assignment relied on participant-reported clinical history. Trimming removed 5 bases at V and 0 bases at J, with 11 bases between. CDR3 size: 15 residues. Germline loops: CDR1 SGHAT, CDR2 FQNNGV. The sequenced sample consisted of PBMCs or T cells enriched from blood (not recorded which). J is TRBJ2-1 and V is TRBV11-2; D remains unclear. The TCR was taken from a woman between 50 and 59 years old with acute COVID-19. In DNA form, the CDR3 reads TGTGCCAGCAGCCCTAGAGTTTCCTCCTACAATGAGCAGTTCTTC. Encoded protein: CASSPRVSSYNEQFF.